What follows are 4 T cell receptor beta chains derived from one specimen sequenced in a study of T cell clonotyping in hematopoietic cell transplantation. Data came from immunoSEQ multiplex PCR; TCRdb stores just in-frame clones and leaves some out. The sample includes about 69,000 clones, about 96% of them seen just once. Regarding time point: recipient sample about 28 days before transplant, after cytoreduction. The specimen comprised peripheral blood mononuclear cells, sampled before stem cell transplant. These TCRs come from a woman aged 45 to 65 with acute myeloid leukemia. Some clones in this sample may be carry-over from other donors' samples.

The sample holds one count of this clone. The chain's CDR3 is CASSIYGAEAFF. Here the CDR3 DNA reads TGTGCCAGCAGCATCTATGGGGCTGAAGCTTTCTTT. This chain uses TRBV7-2 with TRBJ1-1, with D hard to call. The CDR3 is 12 amino acids. CDR1 and CDR2 (germline): SGHTA, FQGNSA. V gave up 5 bases and J gave up 6 bases, with 10 bases separating them.

The chain joins TRBV6-5 to TRBJ2-7, with 8 bases that match TRBD2. Losses at the gene ends were 0 bases for V and 2 bases for J; bases not matched to a gene: 6. The CDR3 contains 16 residues. The germline V gene has CDR1 MNHEY and CDR2 SVGAGI. The CDR3 spells CASSYSAREATYEQYF. The CDR3 bases are TGTGCCAGCAGTTACTCGGCGCGGGAGGCCACCTACGAGCAGTACTTC.

This chain links TRBV9 with TRBJ2-3; D remains unclear. The CDR3 totals 15 residues. V was pared by 3 bases and J by 2 bases, with 13 bases between. Germline CDR1 SGDLS, CDR2 YYNGEE. CDR3 protein: CASSAWGTPTDTQYF. As DNA, the CDR3 is TGTGCCAGCAGCGCGTGGGGAACCCCCACAGATACGCAGTATTTT. The variable domain in full, completed from reference TRBV9 and TRBJ2-3, reads DSGVTQTPKHLITATGQRVTLRCSPRSGDLSVYWYQQSLDQGLQFLIQYYNGEERAKGNILERFSAQQFPDLHSELNLSSLELGDSALYFCASSAWGTPTDTQYFGPGTRLTVL.

The genes are TRBV15 and TRBJ2-7; 9 nucleotides match TRBD2. The CDR3 covers 15 residues. The germline CDR1 and CDR2 sequences are LNHNV and YYDKDF (reference sequence). V shed 5 bases, J shed 4 bases, and the junction held 9 bases outside the gene matches. CDR3 residues: CATSGGLRGGYEQYF. DNA of the CDR3: TGTGCCACCAGCGGGGGCCTGCGGGGGGGTTACGAGCAGTACTTC. Using reference TRBV15 and TRBJ2-7 for the parts outside the CDR3, the full variable domain is DAMVIQNPRYQVTQFGKPVTLSCSQTLNHNVMYWYQQKSSQAPKLLFHYYDKDFNNEADTPDNFQSRRPNTSFCFLDIRSPGLGDTAMYLCATSGGLRGGYEQYFGPGTRLTVT.